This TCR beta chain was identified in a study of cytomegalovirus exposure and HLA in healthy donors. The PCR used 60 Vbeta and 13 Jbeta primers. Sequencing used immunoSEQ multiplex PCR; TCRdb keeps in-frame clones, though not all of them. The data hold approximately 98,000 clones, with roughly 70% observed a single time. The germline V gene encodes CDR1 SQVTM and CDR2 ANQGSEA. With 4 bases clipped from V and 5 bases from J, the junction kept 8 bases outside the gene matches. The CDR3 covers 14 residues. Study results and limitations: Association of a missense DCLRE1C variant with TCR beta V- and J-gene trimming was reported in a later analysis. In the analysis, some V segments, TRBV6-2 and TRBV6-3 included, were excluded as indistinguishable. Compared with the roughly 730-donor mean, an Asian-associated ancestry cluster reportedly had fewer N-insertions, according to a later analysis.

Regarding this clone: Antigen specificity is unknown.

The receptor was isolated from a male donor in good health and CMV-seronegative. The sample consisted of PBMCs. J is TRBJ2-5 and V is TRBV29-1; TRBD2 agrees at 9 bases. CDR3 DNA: TGCAGCGTTGCGGATAGCGGGAGTGTTGAGACCCAGTACTTC. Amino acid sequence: CSVADSGSVETQYF.